This TCR beta chain originates from a study of OX40 agonist ivuxolimab in advanced cancers. Regarding the complete study: Ivuxolimab, which targeted the costimulatory receptor OX40 (CD134), was an agonistic, fully human IgG2 monoclonal antibody. Intravenous ivuxolimab was administered to patients every 2 weeks at six dose levels: 0.01, 0.1, 0.3, 1.5, 3 and 10 mg/kg. Among the roughly 52 dose-escalation patients, about 20 had hepatocellular carcinoma, 15 or so melanoma, 9 renal cell carcinoma and 9 head and neck cancer. In the dose-escalation cohort, over 65% of patients were male, and the mean age was around 60 years, with a range of roughly 20 to 85. Patients were allowed to have had prior anti-PD-1, anti-PD-L1 or anti-CTLA-4 therapy, and roughly 40% of the dose-escalation patients had previously received checkpoint inhibitors. Partial responses occurred in three dose-escalation patients: two with cutaneous melanoma and one with hepatocellular carcinoma. The purpose of peripheral TCRbeta sequencing was to test whether ivuxolimab changed TCR sequence diversity and led to clonal T-cell expansion. The paper reports the monotherapy dose-escalation portion (N of about 52 patients) of the phase I ivuxolimab trial. What the research found in general, with its limitations: Low levels of normalized T-cell clonal expansion were also shown by some nonresponding patients. After ivuxolimab, more expanded clones were found on average in CD8+ T cells than in CD4+ T cells. At doses from 0.1 to 3.0 mg/kg, clonal expansion was seen in both CD4+ and CD8+ blood T cells between baseline and week 6. In partial responders in the 0.1-3.0 mg/kg groups, normalized peripheral clonal expansion was found to be among the lowest, especially among CD8+ T cells. The antigen specificity of the clonally expanded peripheral T cells was not determined.

Turning to this clone: Its cognate antigen has yet to be identified. No base qualities exist here, and no much larger clone lies one base off it.

The germline V gene yields SGHVS for CDR1 and FNYEAQ for CDR2. Here V drops 1 base and J drops 6 bases, and the junction holds 4 bases not matched to any gene. Counted from cysteine to phenylalanine, this CDR3 has 15 amino acids. Only the CDR3 part of the read is kept: 45 bases, read in frame from the first base. Patients with a history of autoimmune disease or receiving systemic immunosuppression were excluded from the trial. Peripheral blood for TCR sequencing was collected from all dose cohorts at baseline, on cycle 4 day 1, and on cycle 7 day 1. The samples were drawn from a first-in-human, open-label, multicenter phase I dose-escalation trial of ivuxolimab. Adults with locally advanced or metastatic melanoma, renal cell carcinoma, hepatocellular carcinoma or head and neck squamous cell carcinoma were enrolled in the trial. Before TCR sequencing, CD4+ T cells and CD8+ T cells were sorted from peripheral blood as separate populations.

Genomic DNA was extracted from sorted cells for sequencing of the TCRbeta CDR3 region. The immunoSEQ Assay was used to sequence the TCRbeta CDR3 regions. Not all clones reach the TCRdb copy of this immuneACCESS table, which keeps in-frame sequences only. Checked studies attribute under half of the gap to unresolved V genes and leave the rest unexplained. This sample holds about 61,000 clones; approximately 90% were observed only once. Roughly 1.9% of the sample lies in the top ten. This receptor chain uses TRBV7-6 and TRBJ2-1; 9 central nucleotides agree with TRBD1. This sample comprised CD4+ or CD8+ T cells sorted from blood, obtained in a trial of the OX40 agonist ivuxolimab. This TCR came from an adult with an advanced solid tumor such as melanoma, head and neck, liver or kidney cancer. The CDR3 corresponds to CASSLGGQGFNEQFF. The DNA sequence is as follows: TGTGCCAGCAGCTTAGGCGGACAGGGGTTCAATGAGCAGTTCTTC.